This TCR beta chain emerged from a study of type 1 regulatory T cells. Points from the study as a whole: Type 1 regulatory T cells had a more restricted TCR repertoire than non-type 1 regulatory T cells.

Using its own MiXCR run on the reads, TCRdb lists one record per CDR3 protein. Of about 69,000 distinct CDR3 sequences detected, less than 25% appear once; the ten largest clones hold 8.3%. Comments on this clonotype: Its antigen is currently unknown.

Trimming shortened V by 3 bases and J by 5 bases, and 7 bases separated the two germline ends. The CDR3 extends over 12 amino acids. This receptor was identified in a human donor in good health. The V call is TRBV12-3 or TRBV12-4, the J call TRBJ1-1; D gene ambiguous. Input material: cultured type 1 regulatory T (Tr1) cells, either the whole culture or a sorted fraction (not recorded which). CDR3 protein: CASSFRVTEAFF. For the CDR3, the DNA is TGTGCCAGCAGTTTTCGGGTAACTGAAGCTTTCTTT.